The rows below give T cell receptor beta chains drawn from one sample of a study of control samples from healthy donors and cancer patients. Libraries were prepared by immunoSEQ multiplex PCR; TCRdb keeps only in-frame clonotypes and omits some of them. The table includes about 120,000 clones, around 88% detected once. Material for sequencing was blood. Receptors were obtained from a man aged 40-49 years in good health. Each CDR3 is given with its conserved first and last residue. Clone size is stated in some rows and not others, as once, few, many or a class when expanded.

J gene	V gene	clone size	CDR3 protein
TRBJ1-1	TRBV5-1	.	CASSFLQGFEAFF
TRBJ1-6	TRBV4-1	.	CASSLRDRDNSPLHF
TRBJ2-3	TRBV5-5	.	CASSLQSDATQYF
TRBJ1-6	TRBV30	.	CAWSVSRGAPLHF
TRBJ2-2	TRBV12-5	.	CASGLFRGEVTGELFF
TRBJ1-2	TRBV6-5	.	CASSGQGHYGYTF
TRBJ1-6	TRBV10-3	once	CAISRAAPGGSYNSPLHF
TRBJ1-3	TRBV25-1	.	CASREETRLSGNTIYF
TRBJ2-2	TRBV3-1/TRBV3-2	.	CASSQGAGANTGELFF
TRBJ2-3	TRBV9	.	CASSVGVKGAVDTQYF
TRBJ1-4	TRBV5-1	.	CASNPGQGVGKLFF
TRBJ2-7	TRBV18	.	CASSPGILYEQYF
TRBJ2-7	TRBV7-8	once	CASSQRATYEQYF
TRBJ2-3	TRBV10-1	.	CAGSEGTSGGRGTQYF
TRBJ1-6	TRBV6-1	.	CASSAGYHYSYNSPLHF
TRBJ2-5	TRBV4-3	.	CASSQVGQGPGETQYF
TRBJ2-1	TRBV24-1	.	CATGGQPGTSSYNEQFF
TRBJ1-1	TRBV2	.	CASTHEAPRSGTEAFF
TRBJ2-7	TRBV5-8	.	CASSSPGPPYEQYF
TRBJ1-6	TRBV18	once	CASSPRTGSSYNSPLHF
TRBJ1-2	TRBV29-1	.	CSVSGQGWYYGYTF
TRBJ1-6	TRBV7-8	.	CASSLGDRVSSPLHF
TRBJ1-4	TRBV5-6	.	CASSSGPTNEKLFF
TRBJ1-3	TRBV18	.	CASSPQVRGNSGNTIYF
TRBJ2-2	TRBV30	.	CAWSPLALDTGELFF
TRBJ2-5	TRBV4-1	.	CASSQDFASPQGTQYF